This T cell receptor beta chain was documented in a study of blood T cells in healthy people across ages. Broader study findings: Diversity of TCR beta per million T cells declined in a roughly linear way with age. Changes seen in expanded clonotypes were possibly confounded by donor CMV status left unknown. Versus aged donors, long-lived donors had higher diversity and more naive CD4+ cells.

Through a sample-barcoded 5' primer and a J-beta primer mix, a second PCR was run for roughly 6 to 12 cycles. At least 2.5 million CDR3-containing paired-end reads were obtained per sample. MiXCR, applied by TCRdb to the 5' RACE reads, yields one record per CDR3 protein. This repertoire shows about 970,000 distinct CDR3 sequences, roughly 47% found once; its top ten account for 20% to 25%. Unmatched junction bases numbered 6, after V lost 6 bases and J lost 1 base. The CDR3 consists of 14 residues. Germline CDR1 and CDR2: MDHEN and SYDVKM. This clonotype was observed a handful of times. Its antigen is unidentified.

Sequenced: blood. The chain joins TRBV28 to TRBJ2-7, with 7 positions matching TRBD1. The sequence derives from a woman between 55 and 75 years old in good health. The CDR3 reads CASSTGAPSYEQYF. CDR3 DNA: TGTGCCAGCAGCACAGGGGCCCCATCCTACGAGCAGTACTTC.